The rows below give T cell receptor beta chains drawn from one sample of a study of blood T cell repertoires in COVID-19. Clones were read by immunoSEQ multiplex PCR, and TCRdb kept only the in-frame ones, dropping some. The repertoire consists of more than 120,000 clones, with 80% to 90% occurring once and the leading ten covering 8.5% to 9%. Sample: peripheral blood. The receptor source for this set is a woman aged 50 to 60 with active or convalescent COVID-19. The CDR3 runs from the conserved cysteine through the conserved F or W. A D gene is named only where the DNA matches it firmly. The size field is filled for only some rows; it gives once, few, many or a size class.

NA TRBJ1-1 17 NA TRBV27 CASSLAGAIEWNTEAFF TGTGCCAGCAGTTTGGCAGGGGCGATAGAATGGAACACTGAAGCTTTCTTT
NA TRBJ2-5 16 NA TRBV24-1 CATVNHDGGGQETQYF TGTGCCACCGTTAACCACGACGGGGGAGGCCAAGAGACCCAGTACTTC
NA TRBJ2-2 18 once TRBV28 CASSLSPVEGAYTGELFF TGTGCCAGCAGTTTATCTCCGGTGGAAGGGGCTTACACCGGGGAGCTGTTTTTT
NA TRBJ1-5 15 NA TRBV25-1 CASSGGLMGNQPQHF TGTGCCAGCAGTGGGGGACTCATGGGCAATCAGCCCCAGCATTTT
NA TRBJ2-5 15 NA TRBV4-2 CASSQSSTAKETQYF TGTGCCAGCAGCCAAAGTAGTACCGCGAAAGAGACCCAGTACTTC
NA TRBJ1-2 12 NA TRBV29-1 CSVEEATQRYTF TGCAGCGTTGAGGAGGCAACTCAGAGGTACACCTTC
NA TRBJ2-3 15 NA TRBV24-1 CATHPGEASADTQYF TGTGCCACCCACCCGGGGGAGGCATCAGCAGATACGCAGTATTTT
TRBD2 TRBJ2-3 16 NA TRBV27 CASSFLAGGPRDTQYF TGTGCCAGCAGTTTCTTAGCGGGGGGGCCTCGAGATACGCAGTATTTT
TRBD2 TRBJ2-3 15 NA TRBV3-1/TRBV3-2 CASSRSGLAEDTQYF TGTGCCAGCAGCCGCTCGGGACTAGCCGAAGATACGCAGTATTTT
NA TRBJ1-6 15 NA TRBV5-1 CASSSEWGPNSPLHF TGCGCCAGCAGCTCGGAATGGGGGCCAAATTCACCCCTCCACTTT
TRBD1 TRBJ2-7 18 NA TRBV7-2 CASSSMGPGRTGSYEQYF TGTGCCAGCAGCTCCATGGGACCCGGGCGGACAGGCTCCTACGAGCAGTACTTC
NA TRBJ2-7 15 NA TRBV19 CASSIASALPYEQYF TGTGCCAGTAGTATAGCTAGTGCACTACCCTACGAGCAGTACTTC
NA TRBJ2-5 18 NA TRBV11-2 CASSLGARTVGRGETQYF TGTGCCAGCAGCTTAGGCGCCCGGACAGTGGGAAGGGGGGAGACCCAGTACTTC
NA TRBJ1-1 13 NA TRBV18 CASSPLSGGEAFF TGTGCCAGCTCACCCCTTTCCGGGGGAGAAGCTTTCTTT
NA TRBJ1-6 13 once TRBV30 CAWNPGGNSPLHF TGTGCCTGGAACCCGGGGGGGAATTCACCCCTCCACTTT
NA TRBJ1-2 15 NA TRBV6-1 CASSELSRTNYGYTF TGTGCCAGCAGTGAACTCTCCAGAACTAACTATGGCTACACCTTC
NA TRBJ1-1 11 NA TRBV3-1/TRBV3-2 CASRTGSEAFF TGTGCCAGCAGAACAGGGAGTGAAGCTTTCTTT
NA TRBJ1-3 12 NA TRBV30 CAWSGSGNTIYF TGTGCCTGGTCAGGTTCTGGAAACACCATATATTTT
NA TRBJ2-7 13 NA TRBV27 CASSLSAPYEQYF TGTGCCAGTAGTTTATCCGCGCCTTACGAGCAGTACTTC
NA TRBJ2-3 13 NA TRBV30 CAWISPGTDTQYF TGTGCCTGGATATCACCGGGCACAGATACGCAGTATTTT
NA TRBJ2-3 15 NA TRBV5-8 CASSLSEASTDTQYF TGTGCCAGCAGCCTAAGCGAAGCTAGCACAGATACGCAGTATTTT
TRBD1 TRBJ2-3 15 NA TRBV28 CASGIGTGTTDTQYF TGTGCCAGCGGTATCGGGACAGGGACCACAGATACGCAGTATTTT
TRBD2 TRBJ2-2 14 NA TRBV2 CASSRTRNTGELFF TGTGCCAGCAGTAGGACTAGAAACACCGGGGAGCTGTTTTTT
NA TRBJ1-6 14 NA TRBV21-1 CASKEGQGNSPLHF TGTGCCAGCAAGGAAGGACAGGGTAATTCACCCCTCCACTTT
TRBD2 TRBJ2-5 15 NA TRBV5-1 CASSLGTSGVETQYF TGCGCCAGCAGCTTGGGGACTAGCGGGGTGGAGACCCAGTACTTC
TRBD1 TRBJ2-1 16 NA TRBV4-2 CASSQEPDRGYNEQFF TGTGCCAGCAGCCAAGAGCCGGACAGGGGGTACAATGAGCAGTTCTTC
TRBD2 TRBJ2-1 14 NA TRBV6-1 CASSEATSIIEQFF TGTGCCAGCAGTGAAGCGACTAGCATTATTGAGCAGTTCTTC
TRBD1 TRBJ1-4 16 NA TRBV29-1 CSVEGTGGTTNEKLFF TGCAGCGTTGAAGGGACAGGGGGTACAACTAATGAAAAACTGTTTTTT
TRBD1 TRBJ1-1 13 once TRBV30 CAWSGQGNTEAFF TGTGCCTGGAGTGGACAGGGGAACACTGAAGCTTTCTTT
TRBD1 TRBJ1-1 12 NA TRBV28 CASSRPGQQAFF TGTGCCAGCAGTCGACCGGGACAGCAGGCTTTCTTT
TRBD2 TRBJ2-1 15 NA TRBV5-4 CASSFGGGSYNEQFF TGTGCCAGCAGCTTCGGGGGGGGCTCCTACAATGAGCAGTTCTTC
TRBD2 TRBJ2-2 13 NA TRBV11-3 CASSFGRAGELFF TGTGCCAGCAGCTTTGGGAGGGCCGGGGAGCTGTTTTTT
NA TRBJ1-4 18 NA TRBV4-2 CASSQGPSNQIGGKKLFF TGTGCCAGCAGCCAAGGGCCGTCTAACCAGATTGGGGGGAAAAAACTGTTTTTT
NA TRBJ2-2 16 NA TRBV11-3 CASSLNGGANTGELFF TGTGCCAGCAGCTTAAACGGGGGTGCGAACACCGGGGAGCTGTTTTTT
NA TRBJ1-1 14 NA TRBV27 CASSLDGSNTEAFF TGTGCCAGCAGTTTAGACGGGTCGAACACTGAAGCTTTCTTT
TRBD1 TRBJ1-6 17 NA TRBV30 CACRPTASGTGSSPLHF TGTGCCTGTCGCCCCACGGCATCCGGGACAGGGAGTTCACCCCTCCACTTT
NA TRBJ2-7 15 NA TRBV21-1 CASSKEGTGGYEQYF TGTGCCAGCAGCAAAGAAGGGACAGGGGGCTACGAGCAGTACTTC
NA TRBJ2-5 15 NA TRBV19 CASSIGWGLQETQYF TGTGCCAGTAGTATAGGGTGGGGGCTCCAAGAGACCCAGTACTTC
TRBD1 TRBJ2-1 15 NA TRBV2 CASSWTGTSYNEQFF TGTGCCAGCAGCTGGACAGGGACCTCCTACAATGAGCAGTTCTTC
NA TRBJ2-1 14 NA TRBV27 CASSTELYPDEQFF TGTGCCAGCAGTACCGAACTCTACCCGGATGAGCAGTTCTTC
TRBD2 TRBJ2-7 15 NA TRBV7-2 CASSLMAGGSYEQYF TGTGCCAGCAGCTTAATGGCGGGGGGCTCCTACGAGCAGTACTTC
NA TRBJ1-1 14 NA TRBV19 CASSIAFSQYEAFF TGTGCCAGTAGTATAGCGTTTTCGCAGTATGAAGCTTTCTTT
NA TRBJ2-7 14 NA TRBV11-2 CASSSKSSGYEQYF TGTGCCAGCAGCTCTAAGTCGAGCGGCTACGAGCAGTACTTC
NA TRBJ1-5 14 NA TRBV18 CASSPAPQYQPQHF TGTGCCAGCTCACCGGCCCCACAATATCAGCCCCAGCATTTT
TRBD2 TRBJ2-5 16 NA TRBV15 CATSRDLSSGPETQYF TGTGCCACCAGCAGGGACTTATCTAGCGGCCCAGAGACCCAGTACTTC
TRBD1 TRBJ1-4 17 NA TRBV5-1 CASSLDRGAATNEKLFF TGCGCCAGCAGCTTGGACAGGGGGGCCGCAACTAATGAAAAACTGTTTTTT